The clone carrying this T cell receptor (beta chain) has a count of ten or more. Amplified TCR beta CDR3 regions came from RNA transcripts. Primed by the HTBI set, a first-round RT-PCR was run on the TCR CDR3. TCRdb used MiXCR to reprocess the multiplex PCR reads, holding one entry per CDR3 protein. The data contain about 270,000 distinct CDR3 sequences, over 20% of them singletons. This CDR3 comprises 13 residues. V shed 4 bases and J shed 2 bases, with 9 bases lying between them. Germline lookup yields CDR1 SNHLY and CDR2 FYNNEI. This entry is derived from a study of T cells in Graves' hyperthyroidism and ophthalmopathy. Background on the study: Blood was drawn when the patient was first diagnosed and still untreated.

Among ophthalmopathy patients, the Clinical Activity Score reached at least 3, the NOSPECS grade reached at least 4, and duration remained under 3 months. This sequence originates from a man in his thirties or forties with Graves' ophthalmopathy. The sample consisted of blood. V and J are TRBV2 and TRBJ2-7; D uncertain. This CDR3 is CASSGQAAYEQYF. The DNA for the CDR3 is TGTGCCAGCAGTGGCCAAGCCGCCTACGAGCAGTACTTC.